Here is one TCR beta chain with its context. The antigen it binds to is not known. Within one base of it there is no much larger clone, and no base qualities were kept. TCRbeta CDR3 regions were amplified from genomic DNA using the immunoSEQ Assay, a bias-controlled multiplex PCR. From the authors' description of their analysis: Within the assay, amplification of reference gene primers was used to estimate how many nucleated cells each sample contained. Sequence reads were collapsed and filtered to measure the absolute abundance of every unique TCRbeta CDR3 rearrangement. Productive Simpson clonality was computed per sample as the square root of Simpson's diversity index over productive rearrangements. Not all clones reach the TCRdb copy of this immuneACCESS table, which keeps in-frame sequences only. Checked studies attribute under half of the gap to unresolved V genes and leave the rest unexplained. V and J calls and clone size are given by that table; D and trimming were obtained from the DNA. The sample data list tens of thousands of clones, and 65% to 85% of these were observed just once. The top ten constitute approximately 4.4% of the sample.

The collaborating institutions used their own protocols to collect whole blood in K2EDTA tubes. For TCRbeta analysis, collaborators shipped samples as frozen whole blood, isolated PBMCs, or DNA extracted from either of those sample types. This sample is part of a study of blood T cell repertoires in COVID-19 (TCRdb year 2020). Regarding the complete study: Collaborator samples came from the United States, Italy and Spain and covered acute and convalescent phases of COVID-19. The material from the prospective study consisted of cDNA or gDNA derived from T cells, B-cell-depleted T cells, or PBMCs. Deeply sampled blood TCRbeta repertoires from subjects exposed to, actively infected with, or recovered from COVID-19 were included in the dataset. The repertoires were made available in a free public database intended to serve as a resource for research on the immune response to SARS-CoV-2. Samples were obtained from the ongoing ImmuneRACE study (first 160 participants) and from over 1,000 subjects provided by 6 global collaborators. Nearly every sample came with metadata listing a de-identified subject ID, COVID-19 status, age in years and sex. Where available, HLA class I and class II types were taken from metadata supplied by the sample provider and were not determined by assay-based typing.

Spanning cysteine to phenylalanine, the CDR3 consists of 17 amino acids. Only the CDR3 portion is preserved as DNA: 51 bases, with reading frame beginning at the first base. The germline V gene provides CDR1 MDHEN and CDR2 SYDVKM. From V the trimming removes 1 base and from J it removes 0 bases, while the gene matches leave 6 bases of the junction unaccounted for. Overall study results and their limits: The quantity of clinical and demographic metadata differed by source and by participant and was supplied without curation.

The sequenced sample consisted of peripheral blood. This TCR was recovered from a woman older than 75 with active or convalescent COVID-19. The sequence is built from TRBV28 and TRBJ1-3; 7 central bases correspond to TRBD1. The sequenced DNA: TGTGCCAGCAGTTTATCGGGACAGTTTTACTCTGGAAACACCATATATTTT. It codes for CASSLSGQFYSGNTIYF.